This TCR beta chain was obtained from a study of beta chain features in type 1 diabetes. Study-wide context: Healthy donors resembled patients in age, gender and cell yields.

Averaging approximately 0.11 L, one heparinised blood draw came from each individual donor. A CD45RO/CCR7/CD25/CD127/CD95/CD27 panel sorted naive, central memory, regulatory and stem cell-like memory CD4+ cells. Expressed TCRB transcripts were sequenced after all isolated RNA was converted to cDNA. This table comes from immunoSEQ multiplex PCR, and its TCRdb copy is limited to in-frame clones, with some not included. Here the sample spans more than 550,000 clones, roughly 13% being singletons. Points from the study as a whole: Across all four CD4+ subsets, people with type 1 diabetes showed modestly shorter TCRB CDR3s. Within patients, naive, central memory and Treg TCRB repertoires seemed more similar than within healthy donors.

Germline values: CDR1 PRHDT, CDR2 FYEKMQ (reference sequence). The ends were cut back, 3 bases at V and 0 bases at J, with 13 bases in the middle. The CDR3 is made up of 16 amino acids. This clone was picked up a small number of times. Its antigen is still unknown. The sequencing input was naive CD4+ T cells from blood. This TCR derives from a young man with type 1 diabetes. The V gene is TRBV13, the J gene TRBJ2-3; perhaps TRBD1 as D (5 bases). For the CDR3, the DNA is TGTGCCAGCAGCTTTCCAGGGATCCCTAGCACAGATACGCAGTATTTT. Translation: CASSFPGIPSTDTQYF.